The clone carrying this T cell receptor (beta chain) has only a few counts. Antigen: not known. One entry per CDR3 protein results from TCRdb running MiXCR on the RT-PCR reads. The sample lists about 780,000 distinct CDR3 sequences; roughly 20% were seen once. These data come from a study of response to subunit inactivated influenza vaccine. J lost 0 bases, V lost 5 bases, and 18 bases had no gene match. The germline CDR1 and CDR2 sequences are DFQATT and SNEGSKA (reference sequence). CDR3 length: 19 residues. General observations from the study: Authors suggested each seasonal influenza vaccination recruits few new T cells.

The source of this sequence is a man aged 50 to 60 who received an inactivated influenza vaccine. The rearrangement links TRBV20-1 to TRBJ1-1; TRBD1 matches 10 bases. The sequencing here drew on PBMCs from blood, taken more than 4 days after vaccination. CDR3 residues: CSAPRDRGASLNLNTEAFF. The CDR3 DNA follows: TGCAGTGCTCCCCGGGACAGGGGCGCTAGTTTGAACTTGAACACTGAAGCTTTCTTT.